The 21 T cell receptor beta chains reported below all come from one sample, sequenced in a study of T-cell reconstitution after alpha-beta-depleted transplantation in children. Unique molecular identifiers were incorporated when the TCRbeta library was constructed. Using its own MiXCR run on the PCR reads, TCRdb lists one record per CDR3 protein. This sample yields over 120,000 distinct CDR3 sequences, of which around 9% are seen a single time; 15% to 20% belongs to the top ten. The sample was PBMCs, mostly from graft donor cells, taken 180 days after TCRalphabeta/CD19-depleted stem cell transplant. These receptor sequences come from a female patient between 2 and 15 years old who had a stem cell transplant for congenital amegakaryocytic thrombocytopenia, so the T cells may come from the graft donor.

This clonotype was seen only a few times. This rearrangement joins TRBV4-3 to TRBJ2-5; D gene uncertain. The CDR3 runs 13 residues. Germline-derived CDR1 and CDR2 are LGHNA and YSLEER. V lost 0 bases to trimming and J lost 5 bases, with 7 bases between them. This chain's CDR3 is CASSQDFGETQYF. CDR3 in DNA: TGCGCCAGCAGCCAAGATTTTGGCGAGACCCAGTACTTC.

This clonotype was found a few times. The chain links TRBV4-1 to TRBJ2-2; D possibly corresponds to TRBD2 (5 bases). V dropped 3 bases and J dropped 7 bases, with 21 bases sitting between them. Germline lookup yields CDR1 MGHRA and CDR2 YSYEKL. CDR3 length: 17 amino acids. The CDR3: CASSHNYGKMVIGELFF. The CDR3 nucleotides are TGCGCCAGCAGCCACAATTACGGGAAAATGGTAATCGGGGAGCTGTTTTTT.

Of note for this clonotype: A much more abundant neighbour one base away suggests this may be a read error. The chain recombines TRBV12-3 or TRBV12-4 with TRBJ1-2, with no clear D. CDR3 length: 14 amino acids. Trimming left V 3 bases short and J 1 base short, with 9 bases between. The chain's CDR3 is CASSLCSLNYGYTF. CDR3 sequence (DNA): TGTGCCAGCAGTTTGTGCAGTCTTAACTATGGCTACACCTTC.

This clonotype appeared many times. The chain joins TRBV7-2 to TRBJ2-2; 9 nucleotides match TRBD1. Looked up from germline, CDR1 is SGHTA and CDR2 is FQGNSA. With V trimmed by 5 bases and J by 6 bases, 10 bases remained unmatched. The CDR3 covers 16 residues. The CDR3 DNA sequence: TGTGCCAGCAGCGGCATACAGGGGGCACGGGCCGGGGAGCTGTTTTTT. Its protein product is CASSGIQGARAGELFF. Drawing the rest from reference TRBV7-2 and TRBJ2-2, the complete variable domain is GAGVSQSPSNKVTEKGKDVELRCDPISGHTALYWYRQSLGQGLEFLIYFQGNSAPDKSGLPSDRFSAERTGGSVSTLTIQRTQQEDSAVYLCASSGIQGARAGELFFGEGSRLTVL.

V and J are TRBV29-1 and TRBJ1-2, with D unresolved. This CDR3 is 12 amino acids long. Trimming shortened V by 4 bases and J by 1 base, and 7 bases separated the two germline ends. The germline CDR1 and CDR2 sequences are SQVTM and ANQGSEA. CDR3 residues: CSVGGNNYGYTF. In nucleotides, the CDR3 is TGCAGCGTTGGTGGGAATAACTATGGCTACACCTTC.

This clonotype was observed at least ten times. This chain uses TRBV2 with TRBJ2-7; 14 bases match TRBD2. The germline gives CDR1 SNHLY, CDR2 FYNNEI. Trimming at V came to 6 bases and at J to 3 bases, leaving 4 bases not matched to a gene. This CDR3 has 15 amino acids. The CDR3 sequence: CASRPGLAGGYEQYF. For the CDR3, the DNA is TGTGCCAGCAGGCCCGGACTAGCGGGGGGCTACGAGCAGTACTTC.

This clonotype occurred a few times. This sequence joins TRBV6-5 and TRBJ2-6; TRBD1 agrees at 7 bases. V lost 2 bases to trimming and J lost 11 bases; unmatched junction nucleotides: 9. This CDR3 spans 15 amino acids. Germline lookup yields CDR1 MNHEY and CDR2 SVGAGI. CDR3 nucleotide sequence: TGTGCCAGCAGTTACCCCGACAGGGACAAATACGTCCTGACTTTC. It encodes CASSYPDRDKYVLTF.

This clonotype has only a few counts. This chain uses TRBV11-1 with TRBJ2-1; TRBD2 matches at 15 bases. This CDR3 is 18 amino acids long. The germline gives CDR1 SGHAT, CDR2 FQDESV (reference sequence). V trimming: 3 bases; J trimming: 8 bases; junction bases outside the gene matches: 11. The CDR3 nucleotides are TGTGCCAGCAGCTTTAGCCCGGGACTAGCGGGAGGTCCGGATGAGCAGTTCTTC. Translated: CASSFSPGLAGGPDEQFF.

The table lists this clonotype with many counts. This chain links TRBV10-3 with TRBJ1-1, with D tentatively TRBD1 (5 bases). V was cut by 2 bases and J by 10 bases, with 14 bases left in between. The V gene's germline CDR1 is ENHRY and CDR2 SYGVKD. The CDR3 has 13 amino acids. The CDR3 region is CAISEPRGLRAFF. CDR3 nucleotides: TGTGCCATCAGTGAGCCCCGGGGCCTTCGAGCTTTCTTT.

Notes on this clonotype: This likely comes from a read error, as the CDR3 has no conserved phenylalanine or tryptophan at its end. The chain combines TRBV20-1 with TRBJ2-1, with 10 bases matching TRBD2. CDR1 and CDR2 from the germline V gene are DFQATT and SNEGSKA (reference sequence). V dropped 0 bases and J dropped 4; count of bases not matched to a gene: 9. The CDR3 contains 17 residues. Here the CDR3 DNA reads TGCAGTGCTAGAGATGCCAGCGGGAGGGCCTTGTACAATGAGCAGTTCTCC. This gives the protein CSARDASGRALYNEQFS.

A word on this clonotype: A junction end diverges from the germline sequence, so it may reflect a read error. The chain couples TRBV24-1 to TRBJ2-3; D not resolved. Germline values: CDR1 KGHDR, CDR2 SFDVKD. The CDR3 length is 14 residues. The DNA of the CDR3 is TGTGCCACCAGTGATTTGCTTGGCACAGATACGCGGTATTTT. This translates into CATSDLLGTDTRYF.

The table lists this clonotype with many counts. CDR3 amino acids: CASSQEALWDRVRQAVGNTIYF. Written as DNA, the CDR3 is TGTGCCAGCAGCCAAGAAGCCCTATGGGACAGGGTAAGGCAAGCTGTTGGAAACACCATATATTTT. The genes are TRBV3-1 and TRBJ1-3; the match to TRBD1 covers 9 bases. With V trimmed by 0 bases and J by 3 bases, 21 bases remained unmatched. This CDR3 is built from 22 residues. Germline V gene lookup returns CDR1 LGHDT and CDR2 YNNKEL (reference sequence).

The table lists this clonotype with many counts. The gene calls are TRBV11-2 and TRBJ2-5; 11 positions match TRBD1. CDR3 length equals 15 residues. The germline V gene encodes CDR1 SGHAT and CDR2 FQNNGV. The V segment lost 5 bases and the J segment 5 bases; nucleotides outside the gene matches: 7. The CDR3 coding sequence is TGTGCCAGCAGCCTCGGGACAGGGGGTTCGGAGACCCAGTACTTC. This sequence encodes CASSLGTGGSETQYF.

This clonotype appeared many times. The CDR3 here is CASSRLAGPTDTQYF. CDR3 DNA sequence: TGTGCCAGCAGTAGACTAGCGGGCCCCACAGATACGCAGTATTTT. The chain is built from TRBV12-3 or TRBV12-4 and TRBJ2-3; TRBD2 aligns across 10 bases. The junction had 4 bases not matched to a gene; V was cut back by 5 bases and J by 2 bases. This CDR3 contains 15 residues.

This clonotype was counted only a few times. The chain employs TRBV7-8 and TRBJ2-2, with D unresolved. Between the trimmed V and J ends, which lost 2 bases and 3 bases, there was a span of 7 bases. The CDR3 runs 14 residues. The germline V gene encodes CDR1 SGHVS and CDR2 FQNEAQ. The DNA for the CDR3 is TGTGCCAGCAGCTTAATGGCGTACACCGGGGAGCTGTTTTTT. It codes for CASSLMAYTGELFF.

Many counts were recorded for this clonotype. In nucleotides, the CDR3 is TGTGCCAGCAGCCCGGGACGGGAGAACACTGAAGCTTTCTTT. Amino acid sequence: CASSPGRENTEAFF. The chain couples TRBV28 to TRBJ1-1; D possibly corresponds to TRBD1 (5 bases). The germline V gene encodes CDR1 MDHEN and CDR2 SYDVKM. CDR3 length equals 14 residues. V was pared by 6 bases and J by 1 base, with 12 bases between.

This clonotype was found a few times. DNA for the CDR3: TGTGCCAGCAGCTTATCAGCTGTCTCTGAAGCTTTCTTT. Its translation: CASSLSAVSEAFF. V usage is TRBV11-2 and J usage is TRBJ1-1, with no clear D. V was clipped by 2 bases and J by 6 bases, with 10 bases between them. The germline V gene has CDR1 SGHAT and CDR2 FQNNGV. The CDR3 extends over 13 amino acids.

This clonotype was picked up a small number of times. The CDR3 sequence: CASSLAAGINNEQFF. The CDR3 coding sequence is TGTGCCAGCAGCTTAGCAGCGGGGATCAACAATGAGCAGTTCTTC. This chain uses TRBV11-2 with TRBJ2-1, with 7 nucleotides matching TRBD2. V shed 1 base, J shed 5 bases, and the junction held 5 bases outside the gene matches. The CDR3 is 15 residues long. In germline, CDR1 is SGHAT, CDR2 FQNNGV. The variable domain in full, with the rest retrieved from reference TRBV11-2 and TRBJ2-1, is EAGVAQSPRYKIIEKRQSVAFWCNPISGHATLYWYQQILGQGPKLLIQFQNNGVVDDSQLPKDRFSAERLKGVDSTLKIQPAKLEDSAVYLCASSLAAGINNEQFFGPGTRLTVL.

This clonotype was observed many times. This sequence joins TRBV20-1 and TRBJ2-5; D might be TRBD1 or TRBD2, each matching 5 bases. Trimming stripped 1 base from V and 4 bases from J, with 10 bases between. Germline CDR1 and CDR2: DFQATT and SNEGSKA (reference sequence). This CDR3 is built from 13 residues. The CDR3 sequence is CSARVGAPETQYF. The CDR3 DNA is TGCAGTGCTAGAGTCGGGGCACCAGAGACCCAGTACTTC.

This clonotype was observed at least ten times. V gene TRBV2 combines with J gene TRBJ2-7; 9 positions match TRBD2. J was trimmed by 0 bases and V by 6 bases; bases with no gene match: 9. This CDR3 contains 16 residues. CDR1 and CDR2 (germline): SNHLY, FYNNEI. The CDR3 DNA is TGTGCCAGCAGGACGTCTAGCGGGGTACACTCCTACGAGCAGTACTTC. Its translation is CASRTSSGVHSYEQYF.

This clonotype was seen repeatedly, ten times or more. The V gene is TRBV20-1, the J gene TRBJ2-5; TRBD1 matches at 8 bases. V was pared by 3 bases and J by 5 bases, with 5 bases of the junction left unmatched. The germline CDR1 and CDR2 sequences are DFQATT and SNEGSKA (reference sequence). The CDR3 is made up of 13 amino acids. CDR3 amino acids: CSARIQGVETQYF. CDR3 nucleotides: TGCAGTGCTAGGATACAGGGGGTGGAGACCCAGTACTTC.